This TCR beta chain emerged from a study of T cell repertoires in cytomegalovirus infection (dated by TCRdb to between 2018 and 2020). Concerning the study at large: Donor HLA type was relevant to the analysis, because carriage of CMV infection together with the matching HLA type was indicated by public TCR beta signatures. Results the study describes overall, beyond this receptor: The ex vivo response was dominated by HLA-C-restricted CMV-specific TCR beta clonotypes, and the single most frequent clonotype in two of eight donors was supplied by these HLA-C-restricted clonotypes. Carriers of CMV infection plus the relevant HLA type were discriminated by the cumulative frequency of public TCR beta family members in the study cohort and in an independent roughly 400-donor cohort.

In its sample, this clonotype was seen many times. There is no known antigen for this receptor. Per-base qualities were not stored, and no clone one base away is much larger. Sequencing relied on an Illumina HiSeq 1500. Starting from the raw public reads, TCRdb applied fastp trimming at Q25, assembled clones with MiXCR and retained in-frame beta chains. Each entry is one CDR3 protein sequence, shown with its most common DNA and genes. This sample comprises about 240,000 distinct CDR3 sequences, roughly an eighth of them detected only once. The top ten constitute 1.5% to 2% of the sample. The CDR3 measures 16 amino acids from cysteine to phenylalanine. Only the CDR3 region is kept as DNA, spanning 48 bases read in frame from base 1. CDR1 is given as LGHNA and CDR2 as YSLEER, both from the germline V gene. V loses 0 bases, J loses 3 bases, and the germline ends lie 12 bases apart.

The specimen sequenced was PBMCs. This TCR was recovered from a human donor in good health (CMV status not recorded). Some clones in this sample may be carry-over from other donors' samples. The sequence links TRBV4-3 to TRBJ1-3, and possibly TRBD1, on 5 matching bases. The nucleotide sequence is given as TGCGCCAGCAGCCAAGATTGGGGACGGGTTGGAAACACCATATATTTT. It is translated as CASSQDWGRVGNTIYF.